This T cell receptor beta chain was sequenced in a study of T cell responses to AZD1222 COVID-19 vaccine. Study-level results: As reported, nearly half of all spike-specific TCRs target variant regions that are unmutated. A mostly white British donor set with more females was recruited, and clonal diversity was possibly underestimated.

This table comes from immunoSEQ multiplex PCR, and its TCRdb copy is limited to in-frame clones, with some not included. The data contain around 190,000 clones, 80% to 90% of them seen just once; the ten biggest clones take up 11%. Of note for this clone: As yet, its antigen is unknown.

This clonotype was obtained from an adult who received the AZD1222 COVID-19 vaccine. The source was peripheral blood, collected 28 days after the second AZD1222 dose.

The DNA of the CDR3 is TGTGCCAGCAGCCAAGATAGCTGGACAGGGATTAATGGCTACACCTTC. Amino acids: CASSQDSWTGINGYTF. The chain combines TRBV3-1 (or the pseudogene TRBV3-2) with TRBJ1-2; 8 nucleotides line up with TRBD1. CDR3 size: 16 residues. Germline lookup yields CDR1 LGHDT and CDR2 YNNKEL (reference sequence). The junction had 9 bases not matched to a gene; V was cut back by 0 bases and J by 6 bases.